The source of this T cell receptor beta chain is a study of blood T cells in healthy people across ages. Turning to the study itself: The template switching approach captured approximately one barcoded beta molecule for every two T cells.

The J segment lost 2 bases and the V segment lost 0 bases, leaving 16 bases of the junction unmatched. The CDR3 is 20 amino acids. CDR1 and CDR2 (germline): SGDLS, YYNGEE. A second PCR, run for roughly 6 to 11 cycles, used a sample-barcoded 5' primer plus a J-beta primer mix. TCRdb reprocessed the 5' RACE reads with MiXCR, giving one entry per CDR3 protein. The data show more than 800,000 distinct CDR3 sequences, roughly 26% seen once. The chain recombines TRBV9 with TRBJ2-3, with 9 positions matching TRBD2. The sequence was collected from a woman older than 75 in good health. Sequenced material: blood. The CDR3 is CASSVEVMRSGGPPTDTQYF. In nucleotides, the CDR3 is TGTGCCAGCAGCGTAGAAGTTATGCGGAGCGGGGGGCCGCCCACAGATACGCAGTATTTT.